The 22 T cell receptor beta chains listed next were all sequenced from one sample in a study of T-cell memory formation after mild COVID-19. TCRdb used MiXCR to reprocess the 5' RACE reads, holding one entry per CDR3 protein. The table has about 400,000 distinct CDR3 sequences, roughly 15% seen once; the top ten hold around a fifth. What was sequenced was PBMCs or a T cell subset sorted from them (not recorded which). The receptors originated from a man between 18 and 29 years old who had mild COVID-19 (a few samples of this study predate the infection). Cell type and time point are not known.

This clonotype was seen a handful of times. The chain employs TRBV20-1 and TRBJ1-1; no firm D call. Trimming pared 1 base from V and 1 base from J, leaving 13 bases between. Germline V gene data show CDR1 as DFQATT and CDR2 as SNEGSKA (reference sequence). The CDR3 contains 15 residues. The CDR3 nucleotides read TGCAGTGCTAGAGGTTCGGTGGGAACGAACACTGAAGCTTTCTTT. Its translation is CSARGSVGTNTEAFF.

V is TRBV4-3 and J is TRBJ2-5; TRBD2 matches 12 bases. From germline, CDR1 is LGHNA and CDR2 YSLEER. The CDR3 loop spans 17 amino acids. V was clipped by 2 bases and J by 5 bases; unmatched bases: 9. The CDR3 DNA reads as TGCGCCAGCAGCCAATTCGGGTCTAGCGGGGGGGAGGAGACCCAGTACTTC. Amino acid sequence: CASSQFGSSGGEETQYF.

The genes are TRBV30 and TRBJ1-5; D not resolved. V lost 2 bases, J lost 4 bases, and 6 bases lay in between. Germline CDR1 GTSNPN, CDR2 SVGIG (reference sequence). The CDR3 consists of 12 residues. The CDR3 spells CAWSIGNQPQHF. CDR3 bases: TGTGCCTGGAGTATAGGTAATCAGCCCCAGCATTTT.

This clonotype has more than one count but fewer than ten. This chain links TRBV10-3 with TRBJ2-7; a possible D gene is TRBD1 (6 bases). This CDR3 is 15 amino acids long. The germline V gene encodes CDR1 ENHRY and CDR2 SYGVKD. The V end lost 0 bases, the J end lost 3 bases, and 12 bases lay between the germline ends. The CDR3 DNA follows: TGTGCCATCAGTGAGTCGGTGTCAGGGGTCTACGAGCAGTACTTC. Amino acids: CAISESVSGVYEQYF.

This chain links TRBV9 with TRBJ2-2; D is perhaps TRBD1 (5 bases). Germline V gene sequence: CDR1 SGDLS, CDR2 YYNGEE. The CDR3 runs to 14 residues. Trimming stripped 3 bases from V and 6 bases from J, with 12 bases between. CDR3 sequence (DNA): TGTGCCAGCAGCGAAAGGGGAATCTCCGGGGAGCTGTTTTTT. It translates to CASSERGISGELFF.

This clonotype has a count of ten or more. The chain has TRBV5-1 and TRBJ2-5, with D perhaps assigned TRBD1 or TRBD2 (5 bases each). The CDR3 spans 14 residues. Germline CDR1 SGHRS, CDR2 YFSETQ. V lost 4 bases and J 1 base, leaving 11 bases between the germline ends. CDR3: CASSGGTSQETQYF. The CDR3 DNA follows: TGCGCCAGCAGCGGGGGTACGAGCCAAGAGACCCAGTACTTC.

This chain connects TRBV3-1 to TRBJ2-2; D is tentatively TRBD1 or TRBD2 (6 bases each). Looked up from germline, CDR1 is LGHDT and CDR2 is YNNKEL (reference sequence). The CDR3 spans 15 residues. Trimming took 6 bases from V and 4 from J, leaving 15 bases between them. The CDR3: CASSPGEVSTGELFF. CDR3 nucleotide sequence: TGTGCCAGCAGTCCAGGGGAGGTGTCCACCGGGGAGCTGTTTTTT.

This clonotype was found a few times. In nucleotides, the CDR3 is TGTGCCAGCAGCTTAAGAGCGGGGGTTAACTACGAGCAGTACGTC. Its protein is CASSLRAGVNYEQYV. V is TRBV7-2 and J is TRBJ2-7, with TRBD2 identical over 8 bases. Per the germline V gene, CDR1 is SGHTA and CDR2 is FQGNSA. V lost 2 bases and J lost 3; bases outside the gene matches: 6. The CDR3 covers 15 residues.

This rearrangement joins TRBV7-3 to TRBJ2-1; D remains ambiguous. Trimming pared 5 bases from V and 9 bases from J, leaving 8 bases between. The CDR3 runs to 11 residues. The germline V gene encodes CDR1 SGHTA and CDR2 FQGTGA. CDR3 protein: CASSNAGEQFF. CDR3 coding DNA: TGTGCCAGCAGCAATGCCGGTGAGCAGTTCTTC. Supplemented by reference TRBV7-3 and TRBJ2-1, the full variable domain reads GAGVSQTPSNKVTEKGKYVELRCDPISGHTALYWYRQSLGQGPEFLIYFQGTGAADDSGLPNDRFFAVRPEGSVSTLKIQRTERGDSAVYLCASSNAGEQFFGPGTRLTVL.

This chain connects TRBV4-1 to TRBJ2-3; TRBD2 is a possible D gene (5 bases). The germline V gene encodes CDR1 MGHRA and CDR2 YSYEKL. The CDR3 is 15 amino acids. V dropped 1 base and J dropped 6 bases, with 14 bases sitting between them. CDR3 sequence reads: CASSQVGPRGDTQYF. CDR3 DNA sequence: TGCGCCAGCAGCCAAGTCGGGCCGCGCGGGGATACGCAGTATTTT.

This clonotype showed up many times. The chain has TRBV6-2 or TRBV6-3 and TRBJ2-7, with 10 bases matching TRBD2. The CDR3 runs 17 residues. CDR1 and CDR2 (germline): MNHEY, SVGEGT. Trimming cost V 3 bases and J 7 bases; bases outside gene matches: 15. This CDR3 is CASSYRQRGGPTCEQYV. The CDR3 nucleotides read TGTGCCAGCAGTTATCGACAGCGGGGGGGTCCTACGTGTGAGCAGTACGTC.

This clonotype was seen ten or more times. V is TRBV2 and J is TRBJ2-3; tentatively, D is TRBD2 (6 bases). CDR3 length equals 16 residues. Germline assignment: CDR1 SNHLY and CDR2 FYNNEI. V lost 1 base and J 0 bases, leaving 11 bases between the germline ends. CDR3: CASSEGRGSSTDTQYF. CDR3 coding DNA: TGTGCCAGCAGTGAAGGACGGGGGTCAAGCACAGATACGCAGTATTTT.

This clonotype was seen at least ten times. The chain joins TRBV7-3 to TRBJ2-1; the match to TRBD1 covers 8 bases. In germline, CDR1 is SGHTA, CDR2 FQGTGA. There are 15 residues in the CDR3. Trimming took 0 bases from V and 5 from J; bases not matched to a gene: 3. This CDR3 is CASSLTVQGDNEQFF. In DNA, the CDR3 is TGTGCCAGCAGCTTAACCGTACAGGGGGACAATGAGCAGTTCTTC.

Only a few counts were recorded for this clonotype. The chain carries TRBV5-1 and TRBJ1-1; D gene ambiguous. The germline CDR1 and CDR2 sequences are SGHRS and YFSETQ. The V and J ends lost 0 bases and 0 bases respectively, with 12 bases between them. There are 16 residues in the CDR3. CDR3 coding DNA: TGCGCCAGCAGCTTGGATCACAGAGAGATGAACACTGAAGCTTTCTTT. It is translated as CASSLDHREMNTEAFF.

The chain couples TRBV30 to TRBJ2-3, with unresolved D. The CDR3 sequence is 16 residues long. Germline V gene sequence: CDR1 GTSNPN, CDR2 SVGIG (reference sequence). The V end lost 3 bases, the J end lost 2 bases, and 18 bases lay between the germline ends. This CDR3 is CAWRYRQNFFTDTQYF. CDR3 bases: TGTGCCTGGAGATATCGTCAGAATTTTTTCACAGATACGCAGTATTTT.

The chain couples TRBV6-2 or TRBV6-3 to TRBJ1-2, with TRBD1 matching over 7 bases. This CDR3 comprises 16 residues. The germline CDR1 and CDR2 sequences are MNHEY and SVGEGT. V lost 5 bases to trimming and J lost 2 bases; unmatched junction nucleotides: 11. CDR3 residues: CASSRIGGTENYGYTF. The CDR3 DNA reads as TGTGCCAGCAGTCGGATCGGCGGGACAGAGAACTATGGCTACACCTTC.

The gene calls are TRBV7-9 and TRBJ2-3; perhaps TRBD2 as D (5 bases). V was trimmed by 8 bases and J by 2 bases, leaving 20 bases between them. The germline V gene has CDR1 SEHNR and CDR2 FQNEAQ (reference sequence). The CDR3 consists of 16 residues. The CDR3, as DNA: TGTGCCAGCGAGCCCAAGCTCCGGAGGTCCACAGATACGCAGTATTTT. Encoded protein: CASEPKLRRSTDTQYF.

This chain joins TRBV14 and TRBJ2-7; TRBD1 aligns across 7 bases. V was pared by 5 bases and J by 6 bases, with 19 bases of the junction left unmatched. This CDR3 has 17 residues. Germline CDR1 and CDR2: SGHDN and FVKESK. This CDR3 reads CASSYRQGKDFGGEQYV. The CDR3 coding sequence is TGTGCCAGCAGCTATCGACAGGGTAAAGATTTCGGCGGCGAGCAGTACGTC.

This clonotype appeared many times. This sequence joins TRBV5-5 and TRBJ1-5; D unclear. CDR1 is SGHKS, CDR2 YYEKEE, per germline (reference sequence). The length of the CDR3 is 16 residues. V was shortened by 1 base and J by 7 bases, with 18 bases between the two germline ends. CDR3 coding DNA: TGTGCCAGCAGCTTGATTGTGGCAGCTCGAGGGCAGCCCCAGCATTTT. This sequence encodes CASSLIVAARGQPQHF.

The chain has TRBV12-3 or TRBV12-4 and TRBJ1-3; D not resolved. The CDR3 consists of 13 residues. Trimming took off 2 bases at V and 5 bases at J, with 7 bases between the two ends. The CDR3, as DNA: TGTGCCAGCAGTTTATTCTACCGAAACACCATATATTTT. Encoded protein: CASSLFYRNTIYF.

The CDR3 region is CASSQESGGGGTGELFF. The CDR3 DNA reads as TGCGCCAGCAGCCAAGAATCTGGCGGGGGGGGCACCGGGGAGCTGTTTTTT. This chain links TRBV4-3 with TRBJ2-2; 9 bases are a match to TRBD2. The trim removed 0 bases at V and 4 bases at J, leaving 6 bases unmatched. The CDR3 is made up of 17 amino acids. Germline loops: CDR1 LGHNA, CDR2 YSLEER.

This clonotype was observed many times. The chain is built from TRBV7-8 and TRBJ2-4; D may be TRBD1 (5 bases). This CDR3 is built from 17 residues. Trimming pared 3 bases from V and 2 bases from J, leaving 17 bases between. Germline V CDR1 and CDR2: SGHVS, FQNEAQ. Here the CDR3 DNA reads TGTGCCAGCAGCTTGGGGCCCCTATCCGGGTCCAAAAACATTCAGTACTTC. Translating it yields CASSLGPLSGSKNIQYF.